This T cell receptor (beta chain) was profiled in a study of OX40 agonist ivuxolimab in advanced cancers. The overall study: Hepatocellular carcinoma, melanoma, renal cell or head and neck cancer was diagnosed in the dose-escalation patients.

Trimming removed 2 bases from V and 6 bases from J; junction bases left unmatched: 13. CDR3 length: 16 residues. CDR1 and CDR2 (germline): MNHEY, SMNVEV (reference sequence). Findings and limits, study-wide: The study found among the lowest clonal expansion in partial responders at 0.1-3.0 mg/kg. Doses of 0.1 to 3.0 mg/kg were accompanied by clonal expansion of CD4+ and CD8+ blood T cells by week 6.

Clones were read by immunoSEQ multiplex PCR, and TCRdb kept only the in-frame ones, dropping some. The sample carries about 73,000 clones, 75% to 95% recorded once. On this clone: Its antigen is still unknown.

This receptor was taken from an adult with an advanced solid tumor such as melanoma, head and neck, liver or kidney cancer. The source was CD4+ or CD8+ T cells sorted from blood, collected in a trial of the OX40 agonist ivuxolimab. The chain links TRBV27 to TRBJ2-7, with 7 bases aligning to TRBD1. CDR3 coding DNA: TGTGCCAGCAGTTTACGCCCCGGGACAGCTAAGCCCGAGCAGTACTTC. Amino acid sequence: CASSLRPGTAKPEQYF.